These 25 T cell receptor beta chains were sequenced from one sample in a study of cytomegalovirus exposure and HLA in healthy donors. Both 60 Vbeta primers and 13 Jbeta primers went into the PCR. Repertoires were generated with immunoSEQ multiplex PCR, while TCRdb's copy carries only in-frame clones and drops some. This sample has under 200,000 clones; around 80% occur once, and the top ten carry 0.6% to 0.95%. Sequences were obtained from PBMCs. The receptors come from a female donor in good health and CMV-seronegative.

The V gene is TRBV5-8, the J gene TRBJ2-5, with D perhaps TRBD1 (8 bases). The germline V gene encodes CDR1 SGHTS and CDR2 YDEGEE. The germline V and J ends were trimmed by 6 bases and 5 bases, with 17 bases remaining between them. This CDR3 has 14 amino acids. The CDR3 loop is CASTTGGVVETQYF. The CDR3 nucleotides are TGTGCCAGCACCACAGGGGGGGTTGTGGAGACCCAGTACTTC.

The rearrangement joins TRBV9 to TRBJ1-2; 8 bases align to TRBD1. CDR3 length equals 14 residues. Germline CDR1 is SGDLS and CDR2 is YYNGEE. Trimming took 0 bases from V and 7 from J; bases not matched to a gene: 5. Here the CDR3 reads CASSVGQGLTGYTF. Here the CDR3 DNA reads TGTGCCAGCAGCGTAGGACAGGGGCTTACTGGCTACACCTTC.

This clone was observed a single time. The chain carries TRBV7-2 and TRBJ2-1; weak D call: TRBD2 (5 bases). The CDR3 is 15 residues long. With 6 bases removed from V and 5 bases from J, the gap between germline ends came to 17 bases. Germline V lookup: CDR1 SGHTA, CDR2 FQGNSA. CDR3 in amino acids: CASRNSANLHNEQFF. For the CDR3, the DNA is TGTGCCAGCAGAAATAGCGCGAACCTCCACAATGAGCAGTTCTTC.

The chain is built from TRBV19 and TRBJ2-2; 10 bases are a match to TRBD2. Losses at the gene ends were 4 bases for V and 6 bases for J; bases not matched to a gene: 5. The CDR3 totals 15 residues. Looked up from germline, CDR1 is LNHDA and CDR2 is SQIVND (reference sequence). The CDR3 region is CASSKVAGGAGELFF. CDR3 bases: TGTGCCAGTAGTAAGGTAGCGGGAGGAGCCGGGGAGCTGTTTTTT.

The J gene is TRBJ1-1, the V gene TRBV4-3; TRBD1 might be the D (5 bases). CDR3 length equals 15 residues. Germline lookup yields CDR1 LGHNA and CDR2 YSLEER. Trimming pared 4 bases from V and 3 bases from J, leaving 15 bases between. This chain's CDR3 is CASSLQEGRDTEAFF. DNA for the CDR3: TGCGCCAGCAGCCTCCAGGAGGGGAGGGACACTGAAGCTTTCTTT.

V gene TRBV5-1 combines with J gene TRBJ1-1; D call uncertain. V lost 1 base and J lost 6, with 13 bases in between. The CDR3 has 14 amino acids. CDR1 and CDR2 (germline): SGHRS, YFSETQ. Written as DNA, the CDR3 is TGCGCCAGCAGCTTGTTGACGCAGGTCCCTGAAGCTTTCTTT. This gives the protein CASSLLTQVPEAFF. The variable domain in full, with the rest retrieved from reference TRBV5-1 and TRBJ1-1, is KAGVTQTPRYLIKTRGQQVTLSCSPISGHRSVSWYQQTPGQGLQFLFEYFSETQRNKGNFPGRFSGRQFSNSRSEMNVSTLELGDSALYLCASSLLTQVPEAFFGQGTRLTVV.

The chain has TRBV7-6 and TRBJ2-6; 7 nucleotides line up with TRBD1. The V and J ends lost 4 bases and 0 bases, in that order; junction bases with no gene match: 12. CDR1 and CDR2 (germline): SGHVS, FNYEAQ. CDR3 length equals 19 residues. In DNA form, the CDR3 reads TGTGCCAGCAGCTCATTGACAGGGACCTTCAGCTCTGGGGCCAACGTCCTGACTTTC. Its protein is CASSSLTGTFSSGANVLTF.

The genes are TRBV6-5 and TRBJ2-7; TRBD1 agrees at 9 bases. The length of the CDR3 is 13 residues. Trimming at V came to 5 bases and at J to 6 bases, leaving 5 bases not matched to a gene. In germline, CDR1 is MNHEY, CDR2 SVGAGI. CDR3 sequence: CASSPGTGFEQYF. In DNA, the CDR3 is TGTGCCAGCAGTCCCGGGACAGGGTTCGAGCAGTACTTC.

The V call is TRBV19, the J call TRBJ2-1; tentative D call: TRBD1 (6 bases). Trimming removed 6 bases from V and 3 bases from J, with 12 bases in between. CDR1 is LNHDA and CDR2 is SQIVND in the germline V gene (reference sequence). The CDR3 extends over 14 amino acids. For the CDR3, the DNA is TGTGCCAGTAGCAGGACAGTACACTACAATGAGCAGTTCTTC. Translated: CASSRTVHYNEQFF.

This clone was seen more than once but under ten times. The rearrangement links TRBV19 to TRBJ2-1; 11 nucleotides align to TRBD2. CDR3 size: 14 residues. Germline CDR1 reads LNHDA; CDR2 reads SQIVND (reference sequence). V lost 3 bases to trimming and J lost 11 bases; unmatched junction nucleotides: 6. In DNA form, the CDR3 reads TGTGCCAGTAGTATCGGGGTAGCGGGGGGGCAGCAGTTCTTC. The encoded protein is CASSIGVAGGQQFF.

The genes are TRBV9 and TRBJ2-5; 8 nucleotides match TRBD1. The CDR3 spans 14 residues. Per the germline V gene, CDR1 is SGDLS and CDR2 is YYNGEE. J gave up 1 base and V 4 bases, and 3 bases lay outside the gene matches. CDR3 coding DNA: TGTGCCAGCAGCCCTACAGGGGGCCAAGAGACCCAGTACTTC. Its translation is CASSPTGGQETQYF.

The genes are TRBV19 and TRBJ2-1; 10 bases are a match to TRBD2. Per germline, CDR1 LNHDA and CDR2 SQIVND (reference sequence). This CDR3 spans 18 amino acids. After removal of 0 bases from V and 7 bases from J, the junction contained 12 bases not matched to a gene. The CDR3 here is CASSIDSGGVFGWNEQFF. DNA of the CDR3: TGTGCCAGTAGTATAGACAGCGGGGGGGTCTTTGGGTGGAATGAGCAGTTCTTC.

The chain recombines TRBV7-2 with TRBJ2-5; TRBD1 aligns across 11 bases. Per germline, CDR1 SGHTA and CDR2 FQGNSA. The junction had 10 bases not matched to a gene; V was cut back by 5 bases and J by 2 bases. This CDR3 is 17 amino acids long. CDR3 sequence reads: CASSPWTGGGTQETQYF. In DNA, the CDR3 is TGTGCCAGCAGCCCATGGACAGGGGGCGGTACTCAAGAGACCCAGTACTTC.

The chain has TRBV28 and TRBJ1-3; the D gene is possibly TRBD1 (5 bases). The CDR3 extends over 15 amino acids. Germline CDR1 is MDHEN and CDR2 is SYDVKM. Trimming pared 6 bases from V and 0 bases from J, leaving 12 bases between. The CDR3 spells CASSQDIVSGNTIYF. The CDR3, as DNA: TGTGCCAGCAGCCAGGACATTGTCTCTGGAAACACCATATATTTT.

This chain links TRBV28 with TRBJ1-2; D unclear. CDR1 is MDHEN, CDR2 SYDVKM, per germline. The CDR3 loop spans 14 amino acids. Trimming shortened V by 3 bases and J by 4 bases, and 12 bases separated the two germline ends. The CDR3, as DNA: TGTGCCAGCAGTTTCGAATCATACTTCTATGGCTACACCTTC. Translating it yields CASSFESYFYGYTF.

This clone was counted a few times. V gene TRBV9 combines with J gene TRBJ1-6; D gene uncertain. The CDR3 consists of 14 residues. Germline assignment: CDR1 SGDLS and CDR2 YYNGEE. The V end lost 4 bases, the J end lost 5 bases, and 10 bases lay between the germline ends. DNA of the CDR3: TGTGCCAGCAGCCTCAACTCTGATAATTCACCCCTCCACTTT. The encoded protein is CASSLNSDNSPLHF.

This chain uses TRBV7-6 with TRBJ2-3; 14 bases are a match to TRBD2. Unmatched junction bases numbered 6, after V lost 2 bases and J lost 8 bases. CDR3 size: 16 residues. In germline, CDR1 is SGHVS, CDR2 FNYEAQ. The CDR3 nucleotides read TGTGCCAGCAGCTTAAAGACTAGCGGGAGGGAATCTACGCAGTATTTT. Residues: CASSLKTSGRESTQYF.

The gene calls are TRBV29-1 and TRBJ2-1, with D possibly being TRBD2 (6 bases). CDR3 length: 13 residues. The germline V and J ends were trimmed by 4 bases and 6 bases, with 13 bases remaining between them. Per germline, CDR1 SQVTM and CDR2 ANQGSEA. This chain's CDR3 is CSVVRTKLNEQFF. CDR3 nucleotide sequence: TGCAGCGTTGTCCGGACTAAACTCAATGAGCAGTTCTTC.

The gene calls are TRBV9 and TRBJ2-2; D is possibly TRBD2 (5 bases). Germline V gene lookup returns CDR1 SGDLS and CDR2 YYNGEE. The CDR3 has 18 residues. V lost 0 bases and J 0 bases, leaving 15 bases between the germline ends. CDR3 bases: TGTGCCAGCAGCGTAGGCTTCAACCCGACTACGAACACCGGGGAGCTGTTTTTT. Its translation is CASSVGFNPTTNTGELFF.

This chain joins TRBV30 and TRBJ2-2; D is unclear. The V and J ends lost 2 bases and 1 base respectively, with 5 bases between them. There are 13 residues in the CDR3. In germline, CDR1 is GTSNPN, CDR2 SVGIG (reference sequence). CDR3 amino acids: CAWSLRNTGELFF. CDR3 DNA: TGTGCCTGGAGTCTTAGGAACACCGGGGAGCTGTTTTTT. The whole variable domain, filled in from reference TRBV30 and TRBJ2-2, reads SQTIHQWPATLVQPVGSPLSLECTVEGTSNPNLYWYRQAAGRGLQLLFYSVGIGQISSEVPQNLSASRPQDRQFILSSKKLLLSDSGFYLCAWSLRNTGELFFGEGSRLTVL.

The V and J genes are TRBV7-2 and TRBJ1-6; no reliable D call. The CDR3 spans 16 residues. Germline-derived CDR1 and CDR2 are SGHTA and FQGNSA. V shed 5 bases and J shed 0 bases, with 11 bases lying between them. The CDR3 region is CASSPSTGSYNSPLHF. CDR3 DNA sequence: TGTGCCAGCAGCCCCTCGACGGGCTCCTATAATTCACCCCTCCACTTT.

The CDR3 DNA is TGTGCCAGCAAGGGGACAGGGGACTACGAGCAGTACTTC. This encodes CASKGTGDYEQYF. The J gene is TRBJ2-7, the V gene TRBV6-4, with 10 bases matching TRBD1. CDR3 length: 13 amino acids. Looked up from germline, CDR1 is MRHNA and CDR2 is SNTAGT. With V trimmed by 7 bases and J by 3 bases, 3 bases remained unmatched.

This chain links TRBV28 with TRBJ2-1, with 8 nucleotides matching TRBD2. The length of the CDR3 is 14 residues. Trimming cost V 8 bases and J 6 bases; bases outside gene matches: 9. Germline CDR1 and CDR2: MDHEN and SYDVKM. CDR3 residues: CASSQHSGVNEQFF. CDR3 DNA: TGTGCCAGCTCTCAACATAGCGGGGTCAATGAGCAGTTCTTC.

This chain joins TRBV19 and TRBJ2-1; no clear D gene. The V gene lost 3 bases and the J gene lost 0 bases, with 15 bases spanning the gap. Germline V gene data show CDR1 as LNHDA and CDR2 as SQIVND (reference sequence). The CDR3 spans 17 residues. This CDR3 reads CASSMFENLRSYNEQFF. CDR3 in DNA: TGTGCCAGTAGTATGTTCGAGAATCTGCGCTCCTACAATGAGCAGTTCTTC.

V and J are TRBV30 and TRBJ2-7; no clear D. Germline V lookup: CDR1 GTSNPN, CDR2 SVGIG (reference sequence). This CDR3 comprises 12 residues. Trimming pared 1 base from V and 4 bases from J, leaving 8 bases between. In nucleotides, the CDR3 is TGTGCCTGGAGTGCGGGTGGGTACGAGCAGTACTTC. Amino acids: CAWSAGGYEQYF. Combining the CDR3 with reference TRBV30 and TRBJ2-7 gives the whole variable domain SQTIHQWPATLVQPVGSPLSLECTVEGTSNPNLYWYRQAAGRGLQLLFYSVGIGQISSEVPQNLSASRPQDRQFILSSKKLLLSDSGFYLCAWSAGGYEQYFGPGTRLTVT.